The clone carrying this T cell receptor beta chain was recorded at least ten times. The antigen remains unidentified. In the authors' workflow: A classifier of distant metastasis in papillary thyroid cancer was built from CDR3 differences (across clinicopathological groups). TCRdb re-clonotyped the PCR reads via MiXCR. Clone size and V and J calls follow TCRdb, not the original study. The sample shows some 28,000 clones, 3.5% to 4% of them seen only once. Trimming cost V 1 base and J 4 bases, with 14 bases left between them. Germline V CDR1 and CDR2: GTSNPN, SVGIG (reference sequence). The CDR3 loop spans 15 amino acids. The data derive from a study of metastatic and nonmetastatic thyroid tumors. Study overall: Repertoires from blood and tumor or nodule tissue of malignant and benign thyroid patients were compared.

The study, taken as a whole, reports: In blood and tumor, TCR beta diversity was reportedly significantly higher in malignant thyroid tumors than in benign nodules.

All patients were treatment-naive before thyroid surgery. The TCR was taken from a male donor with papillary thyroid cancer or a benign thyroid nodule (not recorded which). Some clones in this sample may be carry-over from other donors' samples. This chain joins TRBV30 and TRBJ1-3, with a weak D call TRBD1 (6 bases). Sequenced material: blood. This CDR3 reads CAWSGDQGIGNTIYF. Written as DNA, the CDR3 is TGTGCCTGGAGTGGGGATCAGGGGATCGGAAACACCATATATTTT.